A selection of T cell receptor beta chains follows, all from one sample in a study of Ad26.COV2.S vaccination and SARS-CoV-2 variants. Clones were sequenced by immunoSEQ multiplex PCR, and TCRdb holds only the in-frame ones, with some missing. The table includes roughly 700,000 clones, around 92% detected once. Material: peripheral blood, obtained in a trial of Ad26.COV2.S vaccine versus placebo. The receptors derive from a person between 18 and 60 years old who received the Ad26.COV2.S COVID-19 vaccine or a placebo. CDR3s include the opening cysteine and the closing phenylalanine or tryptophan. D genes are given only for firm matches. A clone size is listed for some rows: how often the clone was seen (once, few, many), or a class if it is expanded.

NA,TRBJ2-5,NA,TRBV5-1,TGCGCCAGCAGCTCGGACAGACAAGAGACCCAGTACTTC,CASSSDRQETQYF
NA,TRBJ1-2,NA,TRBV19,TGTGCCAGTAATTACGGTACTAACTATGGCTACACCTTC,CASNYGTNYGYTF
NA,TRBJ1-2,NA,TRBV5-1,TGCGCCAGCAGCTCTCACAGCACGGATAACTATGGCTACACCTTC,CASSSHSTDNYGYTF
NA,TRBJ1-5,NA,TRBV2,TGTGCCAGCAGAGACCTTACGGGTGGCAATCAGCCCCAGCATTTT,CASRDLTGGNQPQHF
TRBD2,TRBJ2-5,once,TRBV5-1,TGCGCCAGCAGCCGCCTACTAGCGGGGGGTCAAGAGACCCAGTACTTC,CASSRLLAGGQETQYF
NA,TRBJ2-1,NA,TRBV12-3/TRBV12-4,TGTGCCAGCAACGTACCGAGCGGAGATGAGCAGTTCTTC,CASNVPSGDEQFF
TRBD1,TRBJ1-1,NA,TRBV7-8,TGTGCCAGCAGCTTAGGGCCGGGACAGGGAAGCAACACTGAAGCTTTCTTT,CASSLGPGQGSNTEAFF
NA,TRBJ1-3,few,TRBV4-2,TGTGCCAGCAGCCAAGAGGGGGATAAGTCTGGAAACACCATATATTTT,CASSQEGDKSGNTIYF
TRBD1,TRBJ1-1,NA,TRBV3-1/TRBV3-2,TGTGCCAGCAGCCAGACAGGGTCCCTGAAAGCTTTCTTT,CASSQTGSLKAFF
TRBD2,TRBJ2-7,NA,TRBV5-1,TGCGCCAGCAGCTCGCTAGCGGGAGGGCCCAACGAGCAGTACTTC,CASSSLAGGPNEQYF
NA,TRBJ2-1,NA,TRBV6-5,TGTGCCAGCCTGGGGCTTTACAATGAGCAGTTCTTC,CASLGLYNEQFF
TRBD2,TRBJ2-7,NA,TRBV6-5,TGTGCCAGCAGTCCGCGGGGGACCCCTTACGAGCAGTACTTC,CASSPRGTPYEQYF
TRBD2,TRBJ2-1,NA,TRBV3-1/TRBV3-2,TGTGCCAGCAGCCAAGACGACCTAGCGGGATACAATGAGCAGTTCTTC,CASSQDDLAGYNEQFF
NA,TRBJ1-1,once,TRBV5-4,TGTGCCAGCAGCTTGGGGGCACGTGAAGGGACTGAAGCTTTCTTT,CASSLGAREGTEAFF
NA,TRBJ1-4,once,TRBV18,TGTGCCAGCTCACCAGGAAAGGCAACTAATGAAAAACTGTTTTTT,CASSPGKATNEKLFF
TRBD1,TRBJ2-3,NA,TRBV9,TGTGCCAGCAGCGTAGACAGGGGTATTAGCACAGATACGCAGTATTTT,CASSVDRGISTDTQYF
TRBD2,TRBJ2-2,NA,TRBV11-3,TGTGCCAGCAGCCCCGGAGCGGGGGCGAACACCGGGGAGCTGTTTTTT,CASSPGAGANTGELFF
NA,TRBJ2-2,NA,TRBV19,TGTGCCGGAATCGAGGTCGGGGAGCTGTTTTTT,CAGIEVGELFF
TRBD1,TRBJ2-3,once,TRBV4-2,TGTGCCAGCAGCCAGGGACAGGACACAGATACGCAGTATTTT,CASSQGQDTDTQYF
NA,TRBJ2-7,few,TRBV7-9,TGTGCCAGCAGCTCCCCCTACGAGCAGTACTTC,CASSSPYEQYF
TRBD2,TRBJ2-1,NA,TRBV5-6,TGTGCCAGCAGCTTGGACCCTGGACTAGCGGGAGGCAATGAGCAGTTCTTC,CASSLDPGLAGGNEQFF
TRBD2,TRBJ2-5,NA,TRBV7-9,TGTGCCAGCAGCGTTGGGACTAGTAATGCGCTCGGGGAGACCCAGTACTTC,CASSVGTSNALGETQYF
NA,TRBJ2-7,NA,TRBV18,TGTGCCAGCTCACCAGAGGCAGGGCCCTACGAGCAGTACTTC,CASSPEAGPYEQYF
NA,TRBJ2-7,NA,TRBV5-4,TGTGCCAGCAGCCGCGCCCCTTGGTCAGAACTTTACGAGCAGTACTTC,CASSRAPWSELYEQYF
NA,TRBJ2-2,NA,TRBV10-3,TGTGCCATCAACCAGGGTTCCGGGGAGCTGTTTTTT,CAINQGSGELFF
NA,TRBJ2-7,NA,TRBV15,TGTGCCACCAGCCAGGGAGACTACGAGCAGTACTTC,CATSQGDYEQYF
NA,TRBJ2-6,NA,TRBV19,TGTGCCAGTAGTATAGGGGAAGACTCTGGGGCCAACGTCCTGACTTTC,CASSIGEDSGANVLTF
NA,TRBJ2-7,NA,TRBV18,TGTGCCAGCTCACCCCTCTACGAGCAGTACTTC,CASSPLYEQYF
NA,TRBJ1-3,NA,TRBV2,TGTGCCAGCAGTGCCGGGCACTCTGGAAACACCATATATTTT,CASSAGHSGNTIYF
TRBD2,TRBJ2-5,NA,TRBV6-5,TGTGCCAGCCGGGGGGGCAGTTTTGAGACCCAGTACTTC,CASRGGSFETQYF
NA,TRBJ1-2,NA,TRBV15,TGTGCCACCAGCCGCGGACAGATTAACTATGGCTACACCTTC,CATSRGQINYGYTF
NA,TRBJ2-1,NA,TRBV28,TGTGCCAGCACCCCCTCACGGGATGAGCAGTTCTTC,CASTPSRDEQFF
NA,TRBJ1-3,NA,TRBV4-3,TGCGCCAGCAGCCGCACAGTCGCCTCTGGAAACACCATATATTTT,CASSRTVASGNTIYF
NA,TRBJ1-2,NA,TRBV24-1,TGTGCCACCAGTGATTCGACACGTCTCGGTGGCTACACCTTC,CATSDSTRLGGYTF
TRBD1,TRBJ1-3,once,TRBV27,TGTGCCAGCAGTCCGGGACAGGGGACCCACACCATATATTTT,CASSPGQGTHTIYF
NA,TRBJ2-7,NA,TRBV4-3,TGCGCCAGCAGCCAAGAGGCGGCAGGGTCTTCCTACGAGCAGTACTTC,CASSQEAAGSSYEQYF
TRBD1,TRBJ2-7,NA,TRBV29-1,TGCAGCGTTGAAGATGAAGAAGGGACAGAATACGAGCAGTACTTC,CSVEDEEGTEYEQYF
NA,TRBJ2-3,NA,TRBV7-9,TGTGCCAGCAGCTTGTCAGCTACAGATACGCAGTATTTT,CASSLSATDTQYF
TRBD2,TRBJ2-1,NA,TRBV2,TGTGCCAGCAGTCCGATCTTTATAGGCGGGAGCGGCGATGAGCAGTTCTTC,CASSPIFIGGSGDEQFF
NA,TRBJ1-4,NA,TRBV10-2,TGCGCCAGCAGTGGGGAGGAAAAACTGTTTTTT,CASSGEEKLFF
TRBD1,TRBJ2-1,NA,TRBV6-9,TGTGCCAGCAGGCGACAGGGTAGCTCCTACAATGAGCAGTTCTTC,CASRRQGSSYNEQFF
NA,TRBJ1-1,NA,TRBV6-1,TGTGCCAGCAGTGAACGGAACACTGAAGCTTTCTTT,CASSERNTEAFF
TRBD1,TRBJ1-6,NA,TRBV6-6,TGTGCCAGCAGACCGACAGGGGCGAATTCACCCCTCCACTTT,CASRPTGANSPLHF
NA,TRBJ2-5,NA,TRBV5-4,TGTGCCAGCAGCTTTAAGTTCCAAGAGACCCAGTACTTC,CASSFKFQETQYF
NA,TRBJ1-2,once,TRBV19,TGTGCCAGTACCGAGACTGCACTGGATGGCTACACCTTC,CASTETALDGYTF
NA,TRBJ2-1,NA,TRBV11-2,TGTGCCAGCCGAATTATGGATGAGCAGTTCTTC,CASRIMDEQFF
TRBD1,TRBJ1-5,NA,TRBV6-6,TGTGCCAGCGGAACAGGGGATAATCAGCCCCAGCATTTT,CASGTGDNQPQHF
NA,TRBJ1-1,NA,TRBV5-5,TGTGCCAGCAGCTTGGCCGAGATTCCAGGGTCTGAAGCTTTCTTT,CASSLAEIPGSEAFF
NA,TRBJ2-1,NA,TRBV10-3,TGTGCCATCAGTGATGACAGACAGAGCTATGAGCAGTTCTTC,CAISDDRQSYEQFF